Following are 10 T cell receptor beta chains from one sample sequenced in a study of blood T cell repertoires in COVID-19. Method: immunoSEQ multiplex PCR; TCRdb's copy keeps in-frame clones and lacks some. The data show around 94,000 clones, 80% to 90% seen once. Specimen: peripheral blood. The receptor set was obtained from a man between 35 and 55 years old with active or convalescent COVID-19.

This clone was counted a single time. The rearrangement uses TRBV18 and TRBJ2-1; possibly TRBD2 for D (6 bases). CDR1 and CDR2 (germline): KGHSH, LQKENI. Trimming removed 4 bases at V and 2 bases at J, with 18 bases between. The CDR3 runs to 17 residues. Here the CDR3 DNA reads TGTGCCAGCTCACACCTTTCTCCGGGAGACACCTACAATGAGCAGTTCTTC. Amino acid sequence: CASSHLSPGDTYNEQFF.

The V call is TRBV19, the J call TRBJ2-3; possibly TRBD1 for D (6 bases). Germline CDR1 is LNHDA and CDR2 is SQIVND (reference sequence). There are 13 residues in the CDR3. V was shortened by 4 bases and J by 6 bases, with 11 bases between the two germline ends. In DNA form, the CDR3 reads TGTGCCAGTAGTACAACAGGGTGGGATACGCAGTATTTT. Translation: CASSTTGWDTQYF. Looking up the rest from reference TRBV19 and TRBJ2-3 gives the full variable domain: DGGITQSPKYLFRKEGQNVTLSCEQNLNHDAMYWYRQDPGQGLRLIYYSQIVNDFQKGDIAEGYSVSREKKESFPLTVTSAQKNPTAFYLCASSTTGWDTQYFGPGTRLTVL.

The sample holds one count of this clone. V usage is TRBV25-1 and J usage is TRBJ2-6, with a tentative D call TRBD1 (5 bases). The CDR3 has 16 residues. Trimming stripped 3 bases from V and 4 bases from J, with 13 bases between. Germline V lookup: CDR1 MGHDK, CDR2 SYGVNS. CDR3 in amino acids: CASSDQGYWGANVLTF. CDR3 coding DNA: TGTGCCAGCAGTGACCAGGGATATTGGGGGGCCAACGTCCTGACTTTC. The variable domain in full, completed from reference TRBV25-1 and TRBJ2-6, reads EADIYQTPRYLVIGTGKKITLECSQTMGHDKMYWYQQDPGMELHLIHYSYGVNSTEKGDLSSESTVSRIRTEHFPLTLESARPSHTSQYLCASSDQGYWGANVLTFGAGSRLTVL.

The chain carries TRBV15 and TRBJ2-7; 7 bases are a match to TRBD1. Per germline, CDR1 LNHNV and CDR2 YYDKDF (reference sequence). The CDR3 extends over 13 amino acids. The trim removed 6 bases at V and 1 base at J, leaving 3 bases unmatched. CDR3 region: CATSLGQSYEQYF. As DNA, the CDR3 is TGTGCCACCAGTCTGGGACAGTCCTACGAGCAGTACTTC. Looking up the rest from reference TRBV15 and TRBJ2-7 gives the full variable domain: DAMVIQNPRYQVTQFGKPVTLSCSQTLNHNVMYWYQQKSSQAPKLLFHYYDKDFNNEADTPDNFQSRRPNTSFCFLDIRSPGLGDTAMYLCATSLGQSYEQYFGPGTRLTVT.

CDR3 residues: CASGEGGAGQPQHF. DNA of the CDR3: TGCGCCAGCGGCGAAGGGGGCGCGGGTCAGCCCCAGCATTTT. V is TRBV5-1 and J is TRBJ1-5; 7 bases match TRBD1. The germline CDR1 and CDR2 sequences are SGHRS and YFSETQ. The CDR3 runs 14 residues. With V trimmed by 7 bases and J by 6 bases, 10 bases remained unmatched.

The CDR3 DNA sequence: TGTGCCAGCAGTGAGGACAGGGGGGGCAACGAGCAGTACTTC. Protein: CASSEDRGGNEQYF. The gene calls are TRBV25-1 and TRBJ2-7, with 10 nucleotides matching TRBD1. Germline assignment: CDR1 MGHDK and CDR2 SYGVNS. The CDR3 runs to 14 residues. Unmatched junction bases numbered 4, after V lost 3 bases and J lost 5 bases.

The chain uses TRBV6-6 and TRBJ2-7; TRBD1 matches 12 bases. Germline CDR1 and CDR2: MNHNY and SVGAGI (reference sequence). V lost 6 bases, J lost 5 bases, and 8 bases stayed unmatched. The CDR3 totals 15 residues. CDR3: CASSLGQGARHEQYF. The CDR3 nucleotides read TGTGCCAGCAGCCTGGGACAGGGGGCGCGCCACGAGCAGTACTTC.

The V call is TRBV6-5, the J call TRBJ1-1, with TRBD1 as a possible D gene (6 bases). Germline CDR1 reads MNHEY; CDR2 reads SVGAGI. V shed 2 bases and J shed 4 bases, with 14 bases lying between them. The CDR3 loop spans 15 amino acids. Here the CDR3 reads CASSYRYTGITEAFF. CDR3 in DNA: TGTGCCAGCAGTTACCGGTATACAGGGATCACTGAAGCTTTCTTT.

This rearrangement joins TRBV19 to TRBJ2-1, with 10 bases that match TRBD2. V dropped 9 bases and J dropped 9; count of bases not matched to a gene: 14. Germline CDR1 reads LNHDA; CDR2 reads SQIVND (reference sequence). The CDR3 consists of 15 residues. The CDR3 is CASKPQAGGQGEQFF. In DNA form, the CDR3 reads TGTGCCAGCAAACCCCAAGCGGGGGGGCAGGGTGAGCAGTTCTTC.

The chain has TRBV6-1 and TRBJ1-4; 9 bases map to TRBD1. Germline V gives CDR1 MNHNS, CDR2 SASEGT. This CDR3 contains 15 residues. V dropped 0 bases and J dropped 4; count of bases not matched to a gene: 0. The CDR3 protein is CASSEATGGNEKLFF. The CDR3 DNA reads as TGTGCCAGCAGTGAAGCGACAGGGGGTAATGAAAAACTGTTTTTT.